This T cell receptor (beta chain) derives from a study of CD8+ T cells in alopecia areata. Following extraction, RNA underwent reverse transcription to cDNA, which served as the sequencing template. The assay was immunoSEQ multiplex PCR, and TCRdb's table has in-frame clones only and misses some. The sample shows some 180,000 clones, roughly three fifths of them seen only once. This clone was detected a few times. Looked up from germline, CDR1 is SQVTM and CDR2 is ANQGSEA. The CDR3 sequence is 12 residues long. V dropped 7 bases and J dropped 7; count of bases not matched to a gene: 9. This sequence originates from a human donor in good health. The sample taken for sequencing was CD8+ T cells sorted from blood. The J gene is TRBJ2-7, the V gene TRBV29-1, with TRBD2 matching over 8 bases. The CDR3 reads CSGVAGGREQYF. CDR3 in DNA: TGCAGCGGAGTCGCGGGGGGACGGGAGCAGTACTTC.